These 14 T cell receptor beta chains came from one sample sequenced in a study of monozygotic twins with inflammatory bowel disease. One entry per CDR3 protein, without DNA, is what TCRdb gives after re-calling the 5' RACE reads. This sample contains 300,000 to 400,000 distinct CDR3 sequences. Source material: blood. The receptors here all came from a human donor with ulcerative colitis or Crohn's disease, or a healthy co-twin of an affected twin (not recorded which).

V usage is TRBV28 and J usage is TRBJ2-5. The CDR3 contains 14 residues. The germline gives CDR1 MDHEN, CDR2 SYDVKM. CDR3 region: CASTVTATPETQYF.

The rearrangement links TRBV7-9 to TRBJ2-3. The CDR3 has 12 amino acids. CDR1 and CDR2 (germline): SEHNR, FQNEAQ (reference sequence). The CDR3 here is CASQTNTDTQYF.

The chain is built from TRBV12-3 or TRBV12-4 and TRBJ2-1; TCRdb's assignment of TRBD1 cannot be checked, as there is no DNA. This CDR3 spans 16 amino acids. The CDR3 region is CASSYGALGVFNEQFF.

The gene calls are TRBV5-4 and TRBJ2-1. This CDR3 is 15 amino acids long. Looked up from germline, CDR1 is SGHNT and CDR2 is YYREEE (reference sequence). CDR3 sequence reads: CASSLVVQDYNEQFF.

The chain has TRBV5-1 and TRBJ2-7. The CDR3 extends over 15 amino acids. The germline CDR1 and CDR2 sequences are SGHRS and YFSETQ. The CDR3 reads CASSSETGSTYEQYF.

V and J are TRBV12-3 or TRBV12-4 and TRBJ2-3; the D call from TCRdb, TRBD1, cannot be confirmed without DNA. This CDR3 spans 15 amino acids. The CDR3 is CASSFPVTSTDTQYF.

CDR3 amino acids: CASSVAQGANGNSPLHF. V is TRBV5-1 and J is TRBJ1-6; TCRdb's D gene call, TRBD1, goes unchecked for lack of DNA. This CDR3 spans 17 amino acids. Germline lookup yields CDR1 SGHRS and CDR2 YFSETQ. Full variable domain (remainder filled in from reference TRBV5-1 and TRBJ1-6): KAGVTQTPRYLIKTRGQQVTLSCSPISGHRSVSWYQQTPGQGLQFLFEYFSETQRNKGNFPGRFSGRQFSNSRSEMNVSTLELGDSALYLCASSVAQGANGNSPLHFGNGTRLTVT.

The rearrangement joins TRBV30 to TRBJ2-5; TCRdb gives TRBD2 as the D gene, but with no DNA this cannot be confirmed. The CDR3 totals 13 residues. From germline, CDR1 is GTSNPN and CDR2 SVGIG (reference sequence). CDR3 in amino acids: CAGRRVGQETQYF.

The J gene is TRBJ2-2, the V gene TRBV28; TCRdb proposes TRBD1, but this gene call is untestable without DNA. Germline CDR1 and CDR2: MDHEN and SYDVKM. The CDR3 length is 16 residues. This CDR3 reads CASSMTGTGNTGELFF.

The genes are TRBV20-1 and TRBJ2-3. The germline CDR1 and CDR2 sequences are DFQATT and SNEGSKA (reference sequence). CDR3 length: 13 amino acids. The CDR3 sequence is CSASEGNTDTQYF.

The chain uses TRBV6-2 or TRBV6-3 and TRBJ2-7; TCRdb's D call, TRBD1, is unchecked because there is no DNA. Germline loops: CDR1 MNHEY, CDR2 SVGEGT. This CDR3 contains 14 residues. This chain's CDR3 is CASRPPGQAYEQYF.

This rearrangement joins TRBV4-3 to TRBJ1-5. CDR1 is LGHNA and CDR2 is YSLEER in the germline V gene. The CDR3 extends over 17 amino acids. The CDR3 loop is CASSQGRGGLPGQPQHF.

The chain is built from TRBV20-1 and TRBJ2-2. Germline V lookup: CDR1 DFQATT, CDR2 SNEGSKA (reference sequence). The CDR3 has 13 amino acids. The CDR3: CSARDTRTGELFF.

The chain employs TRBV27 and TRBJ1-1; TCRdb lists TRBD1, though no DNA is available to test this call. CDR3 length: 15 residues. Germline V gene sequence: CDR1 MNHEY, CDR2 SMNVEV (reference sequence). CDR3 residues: CASSLDFGAGTEAFF.